The T cell receptor (beta chain) described here comes from a study of shared clonotypes between healthy human individuals. Study at large: Plates per donor: three CD4 naive, three CD4 memory, two CD8 naive, one CD8 memory.

Broader study findings: In a few donors, around 5% of naive CD4 clonotypes appeared in common. Non-shared clonotypes had lower generation probabilities than those shared by all four donors.

Clones were read by immunoSEQ multiplex PCR, and TCRdb kept only the in-frame ones, dropping some. The sample has 800,000 to 1,200,000 clones, around 82% seen once. On this clone: Its antigen is as yet unknown.

Trimming removed 5 bases from V and 3 bases from J, with 11 bases in between. Germline CDR1 is MNHEY and CDR2 is SMNVEV (reference sequence). The CDR3 extends over 14 amino acids. Sequences were obtained from memory CD4+ T cells from PBMCs. Subset in this sample: CD45RA-negative fraction. The chain joins TRBV27 to TRBJ2-4, with D perhaps TRBD1 (5 bases). The TCR sequence derives from a man aged 18 to 29 in good health. Some clones in this sample may be carry-over from other donors' samples. The CDR3 here is CASSVTGNKNIQYF. DNA of the CDR3: TGTGCCAGCAGTGTAACAGGAAACAAAAACATTCAGTACTTC.